This T cell receptor (beta chain) was identified in a study of blood T cell repertoires in COVID-19. TCRdb's table, derived via immunoSEQ multiplex PCR, lists solely in-frame clones and lacks some. The data hold 200,000 to 250,000 clones, with roughly 88% observed a single time. Allocation to cohorts depended on clinical history reported by the participants. The V gene lost 8 bases and the J gene lost 3 bases, with 17 bases spanning the gap. The germline V gene has CDR1 MNHEY and CDR2 SMNVEV (reference sequence). This CDR3 is built from 14 residues. The V and J genes are TRBV27 and TRBJ2-7; possibly TRBD2 for D (6 bases). This sequence was found in a woman between 25 and 40 years old who had been exposed to COVID-19. The specimen was PBMCs or T cells enriched from blood (not recorded which). This CDR3 is CASPEPGLDYEQYF. The CDR3 nucleotides are TGTGCCAGCCCCGAGCCGGGACTTGACTACGAGCAGTACTTC.